This TCR beta chain is from a study of T cell repertoires in cytomegalovirus infection. At the level of the study: An indication of both CMV infection and matching HLA type came from public TCR beta signatures.

The CDR3 sequence is 14 residues long. Germline-derived CDR1 and CDR2 are ENHRY and SYGVKD. Trimming stripped 7 bases from V and 5 bases from J, with 17 bases between. A note on this clonotype: Its antigen is not known.

Study-wide findings and caveats: Accumulated public TCR beta family frequency recognized individuals carrying CMV together with the relevant HLA. Dominating the ex vivo response were HLA-C-restricted CMV-specific TCR beta clonotypes.

TCRdb processed the reads anew with MiXCR; each CDR3 protein has one entry. There are 300,000 or so distinct CDR3 sequences in the sample; 9.6% occur only once, and approximately 2.4% lies in the top ten. Material: PBMCs. This TCR was recovered from a human donor in good health (CMV status not recorded). Some clones in this sample may be carry-over from other donors' samples. This rearrangement joins TRBV10-3 to TRBJ1-1; D is possibly TRBD1 (5 bases). The CDR3 loop is CAITRDPGGTEAFF. The CDR3 nucleotides read TGTGCCATCACCCGGGACCCCGGAGGTACTGAAGCTTTCTTT.